This T cell receptor beta chain was found in a study of Japanese encephalitis immunity and Zika vaccine responses. Study context: Some participants got one YFV vaccine dose before ZPIV; others were flavivirus-naive.

This clonotype has a count of ten or more. Study-level findings and limits: Donors pre-vaccinated with JEV, versus YFV, showed higher repertoire similarity across samples. After ZPIV, CD4 T cells responding to conserved ZIKV epitopes lost repertoire richness in JEV-pre-vaccinated donors.

TCRdb ran MiXCR on the 5' RACE reads and lists one entry per CDR3 protein. The data show some 1,700 distinct CDR3 sequences, with about 5.3% seen just once and about 30% held by the top ten. PBMCs were CFSE-labeled and cultured for roughly 6 days with peptide pools at approximately 1 ug/mL each. Proliferating CD4 T cells were sorted unfixed as live CD56-CD19-CD16-CD3+CD4+ CFSE-low cells. Trimming cost V 5 bases and J 4 bases, with 13 bases left between them. Germline lookup yields CDR1 SGHDT and CDR2 YYEEEE. CDR3 size: 13 residues. Sequencing was performed on antigen-activated CD4+ T cells from blood, cultured, taken during a Zika inactivated vaccine study. V usage is TRBV5-6 and J usage is TRBJ2-7; D gene ambiguous. This clonotype was sampled from an adult woman who received an inactivated Zika virus vaccine. CDR3 DNA: TGTGCCAGCAGACGGGCGGCCGGATACGAGCAGTACTTC. Translation gives CASRRAAGYEQYF.